This TCR beta chain was documented in a study of identical twins. All of the donors were Caucasians in good health. This CDR3 has 16 residues. Germline lookup yields CDR1 GTSNPN and CDR2 SVGIG (reference sequence). V lost 1 base to trimming and J lost 6 bases, with 22 bases between them. General study results and limits: Not following the same donors, the study drew its conclusions from cross-sectional statistical analysis. Invariant MAIT and iNKT cells could partly confound zero-insertion analyses.

On this clonotype itself: Its antigen remains unidentified.

cDNA molecules carried unique molecular identifiers, and template switching added a universal primer site. TCRdb itself ran the 5' RACE reads through MiXCR, one entry per CDR3 protein. This table has 240,000 or so distinct CDR3 sequences, roughly 12% appearing once. The same sample was also used in a study of yellow fever vaccine responses in identical twins.

The genes are TRBV30 and TRBJ2-7, with a tentative D call TRBD1 (5 bases). Input material: memory (CD45RO+) T cells sorted from blood. This TCR was recovered from a woman in her late teens or twenties in good health. The CDR3 DNA reads as TGTGCCTGGAGTGCGCTGGATAAGGGGTTCAGACCCGAGCAGTACTTC. Translating gives CAWSALDKGFRPEQYF. Using reference TRBV30 and TRBJ2-7 for the parts outside the CDR3, the full variable domain is SQTIHQWPATLVQPVGSPLSLECTVEGTSNPNLYWYRQAAGRGLQLLFYSVGIGQISSEVPQNLSASRPQDRQFILSSKKLLLSDSGFYLCAWSALDKGFRPEQYFGPGTRLTVT.